These 13 T cell receptor beta chains were sequenced from one sample in a study of long-term antiretroviral therapy in people with HIV. Running of the v3.0 immunoSEQ assay took place at survey level. Repertoires were generated with immunoSEQ multiplex PCR, while TCRdb's copy carries only in-frame clones and drops some. The sample lists under 25,000 clones; approximately 80% were seen once. The starting material was unsorted PBMCs, obtained 0.5 years before starting antiretroviral therapy. These receptors came from a man aged 18 to 29 with HIV.

V is TRBV15 and J is TRBJ1-1; D is ambiguous. CDR1 is LNHNV, CDR2 YYDKDF, per germline (reference sequence). The CDR3 length is 13 residues. V was trimmed by 4 bases and J by 5 bases, leaving 11 bases between them. In DNA, the CDR3 is TGTGCCACCAGCACCGCGTCCCGTACTGAAGCTTTCTTT. Its protein product is CATSTASRTEAFF.

This clone was seen only once. V and J are TRBV27 and TRBJ2-7; D might be TRBD1 or TRBD2, each matching 5 bases. The ends were cut back, 3 bases at V and 4 bases at J, with 13 bases in the middle. The CDR3 is made up of 14 amino acids. Germline V gene sequence: CDR1 MNHEY, CDR2 SMNVEV (reference sequence). The CDR3 protein is CASSFSRDPYEQYF. The DNA of the CDR3 is TGTGCCAGCAGTTTCAGCAGGGACCCTTACGAGCAGTACTTC.

The chain combines TRBV7-9 with TRBJ1-1; TRBD1 aligns across 9 bases. Per the germline V gene, CDR1 is SEHNR and CDR2 is FQNEAQ (reference sequence). V lost 3 bases and J lost 0; bases outside the gene matches: 5. The CDR3 is made up of 16 amino acids. The CDR3 sequence: CASSLGGQGLNTEAFF. The CDR3 nucleotides read TGTGCCAGCAGCTTGGGGGGACAGGGACTGAACACTGAAGCTTTCTTT. Full variable domain (missing parts from reference TRBV7-9 and TRBJ1-1): DTGVSQNPRHKITKRGQNVTFRCDPISEHNRLYWYRQTLGQGPEFLTYFQNEAQLEKSRLLSDRFSAERPKGSFSTLEIQRTEQGDSAMYLCASSLGGQGLNTEAFFGQGTRLTVV.

CDR3: CASGLGTGANEQFF. The CDR3 nucleotides are TGTGCCAGCGGACTAGGGACAGGGGCGAATGAGCAGTTCTTC. The rearrangement uses TRBV6-1 and TRBJ2-1; 10 bases map to TRBD1. CDR3 size: 14 residues. Germline V gives CDR1 MNHNS, CDR2 SASEGT. The V gene end was trimmed by 8 bases and the J gene end by 7 bases; junction bases not matched to a gene: 8.

The chain carries TRBV14 and TRBJ1-2, with D uncertain. Looked up from germline, CDR1 is SGHDN and CDR2 is FVKESK. Trimming left V 0 bases short and J 5 bases short, with 16 bases between. The CDR3 has 16 residues. For the CDR3, the DNA is TGTGCCAGCAGCCAAGAATCCTTGGGCAGACCTTATGGCTACACCTTC. Amino acids: CASSQESLGRPYGYTF.

DNA for the CDR3: TGCGCCAGCAGCCAAGATAGGAGGGGATCCTACAATGAGCAGTTCTTC. Translating gives CASSQDRRGSYNEQFF. The chain recombines TRBV4-1 with TRBJ2-1; a possible D gene is TRBD2 (6 bases). Per germline, CDR1 MGHRA and CDR2 YSYEKL. Trimming took off 0 bases at V and 1 base at J, with 10 bases between the two ends. The CDR3 covers 16 residues.

The table lists this clone with a count of one. The genes are TRBV5-1 and TRBJ2-7, with D tentatively TRBD1 (6 bases). Trimming took 1 base from V and 2 from J, leaving 28 bases between them. The CDR3 is made up of 20 amino acids. Germline-derived CDR1 and CDR2 are SGHRS and YFSETQ. DNA of the CDR3: TGCGCCAGCAGCTTGTCTTTTGGGGACAATTACCTGAAACTCCCCTACGAGCAGTACTTC. This translates into CASSLSFGDNYLKLPYEQYF.

This chain connects TRBV11-3 to TRBJ2-1; D ambiguous. The germline V and J ends were trimmed by 1 base and 0 bases, with 7 bases remaining between them. The germline V gene has CDR1 SGHNT and CDR2 YENEEA. The CDR3 length is 15 residues. In DNA form, the CDR3 reads TGTGCCAGCAGCTTAGTCTCGAGCTCCTACAATGAGCAGTTCTTC. Translation: CASSLVSSSYNEQFF.

This clone occurred a few times. V gene TRBV10-2 combines with J gene TRBJ1-6, with D possibly TRBD1 on 5 matching bases. Germline-derived CDR1 and CDR2 are WSHSY and SAAADI. This CDR3 has 14 residues. Trimming pared 0 bases from V and 9 bases from J, leaving 9 bases between. The CDR3 DNA reads as TGCGCCAGCAGTGAGTCCTGGGGCAGTTCACCCCTCCACTTT. It codes for CASSESWGSSPLHF.

This clone came up once. The chain joins TRBV2 to TRBJ2-7; 8 bases match TRBD1. Germline CDR1 and CDR2: SNHLY and FYNNEI. Losses at the gene ends were 6 bases for V and 6 bases for J; bases not matched to a gene: 7. The CDR3 totals 13 residues. The CDR3 region has the DNA TGTGCCAGCAGACCTACCAGGGGGCTCGAGCAGTACTTC. Amino acid sequence: CASRPTRGLEQYF.

This chain links TRBV10-3 with TRBJ2-7; D ambiguous. V shed 3 bases and J shed 3 bases, with 3 bases lying between them. CDR1 is ENHRY, CDR2 SYGVKD, per germline. CDR3 length: 11 residues. CDR3 in DNA: TGTGCCATCAGTGAAGGCTACGAGCAGTACTTC. Its translation is CAISEGYEQYF.

The DNA for the CDR3 is TGTGCCAGTAGTATTTGGACAGGGGGGTTCGGGGAGCTGTTTTTT. Amino acids: CASSIWTGGFGELFF. The rearrangement links TRBV19 to TRBJ2-2; 10 bases are a match to TRBD1. After removal of 3 bases from V and 7 bases from J, the junction contained 5 bases not matched to a gene. Germline CDR1 is LNHDA and CDR2 is SQIVND (reference sequence). This CDR3 is 15 amino acids long. The variable domain in full, with the rest retrieved from reference TRBV19 and TRBJ2-2, is DGGITQSPKYLFRKEGQNVTLSCEQNLNHDAMYWYRQDPGQGLRLIYYSQIVNDFQKGDIAEGYSVSREKKESFPLTVTSAQKNPTAFYLCASSIWTGGFGELFFGEGSRLTVL.

This chain connects TRBV11-2 to TRBJ1-1, with 7 nucleotides matching TRBD1. V gave up 1 base and J gave up 5 bases; unmatched junction bases: 7. Per germline, CDR1 SGHAT and CDR2 FQNNGV. CDR3 length: 15 amino acids. The CDR3 region has the DNA TGTGCCAGCAGCTTAGTTCAGGGGGTGAGGACTGAAGCTTTCTTT. Its translation is CASSLVQGVRTEAFF.